This passage covers 9 T cell receptor beta chains from one sample sequenced in a study of response to subunit inactivated influenza vaccine. Each CDR3 protein is one row after TCRdb ran MiXCR on the RT-PCR reads. The data contain 500,000 to 600,000 distinct CDR3 sequences, around 13% of them singletons. Material: PBMCs from blood, obtained 11 to 12 days after vaccination. These receptors were collected from a man aged 45-65 years who received an inactivated influenza vaccine.

The chain is built from TRBV4-2 and TRBJ2-5, with D perhaps TRBD1 (5 bases). V was shortened by 3 bases and J by 3 bases, with 11 bases between the two germline ends. This CDR3 has 14 residues. Germline V lookup: CDR1 LGHNA, CDR2 YNFKEQ. CDR3 sequence reads: CASSQAAGKETQYF. CDR3 in DNA: TGTGCCAGCAGCCAGGCCGCAGGGAAAGAGACCCAGTACTTC.

J is TRBJ2-5 and V is TRBV5-1, with D tentatively TRBD2 (5 bases). Trimming shortened V by 1 base and J by 2 bases, and 9 bases separated the two germline ends. The V gene's germline CDR1 is SGHRS and CDR2 YFSETQ. This CDR3 has 14 residues. CDR3 sequence: CASSLKRGQETQYF. Written as DNA, the CDR3 is TGCGCCAGCAGCTTGAAACGGGGACAAGAGACCCAGTACTTC.

This clonotype was picked up many times. The chain carries TRBV29-1 and TRBJ2-5; D not resolved. V was trimmed by 4 bases and J by 1 base, leaving 10 bases between them. Germline V gene sequence: CDR1 SQVTM, CDR2 ANQGSEA. The CDR3 loop spans 13 amino acids. The CDR3, as DNA: TGCAGCGTTGGAGTGTCACCCCAAGAGACCCAGTACTTC. Residues: CSVGVSPQETQYF.

This chain connects TRBV29-1 to TRBJ2-5, with D uncertain. CDR1 is SQVTM and CDR2 is ANQGSEA in the germline V gene. The CDR3 length is 14 residues. Trimming left V 7 bases short and J 5 bases short, with 20 bases between. CDR3 nucleotides: TGCAGCGCCACCCGGCCGGGCCCCGGGGAGACCCAGTACTTC. Translation: CSATRPGPGETQYF.

The J gene is TRBJ2-1, the V gene TRBV7-2, with D possibly being TRBD2 (6 bases). Germline V gene sequence: CDR1 SGHTA, CDR2 FQGNSA. The CDR3 is 13 residues long. V was pared by 5 bases and J by 7 bases, with 12 bases between. The CDR3 loop is CASSQLGRNEQFF. The CDR3 DNA reads TGTGCCAGCAGCCAACTCGGGAGAAATGAGCAGTTCTTC.

V is TRBV6-5 and J is TRBJ2-5, with 7 bases aligning to TRBD2. The junction had 5 bases not matched to a gene; V was cut back by 5 bases and J by 2 bases. Germline V gene lookup returns CDR1 MNHEY and CDR2 SVGAGI. The CDR3 is 14 amino acids. The CDR3 coding sequence is TGTGCCAGCAGTGTACTAGCGAAACAAGAGACCCAGTACTTC. It is translated as CASSVLAKQETQYF.

The gene calls are TRBV28 and TRBJ1-2; unclear D gene. The CDR3 is made up of 13 amino acids. Germline V gene sequence: CDR1 MDHEN, CDR2 SYDVKM. With 3 bases removed from V and 1 base from J, the gap between germline ends came to 6 bases. The CDR3 DNA is TGTGCCAGCAGTTTTGGCAATAACTATGGCTACACCTTC. Its protein is CASSFGNNYGYTF.

This clonotype was seen once. The CDR3 loop is CASSFVTGQETQYF. The CDR3 DNA reads TGCGCCAGCAGCTTTGTGACAGGGCAAGAGACCCAGTACTTC. The gene calls are TRBV5-1 and TRBJ2-5; 7 positions match TRBD1. The CDR3 is 14 amino acids. Trimming took 2 bases from V and 2 from J; bases not matched to a gene: 3. The germline gives CDR1 SGHRS, CDR2 YFSETQ.

The gene calls are TRBV30 and TRBJ1-2; TRBD1 is a possible D gene (5 bases). V lost 1 base and J lost 0, with 15 bases in between. CDR3 length: 16 residues. Germline V gene data show CDR1 as GTSNPN and CDR2 as SVGIG (reference sequence). CDR3 bases: TGTGCCTGGAGTGGGGGCCAGCGCGGAGCTAACTATGGCTACACCTTC. It encodes CAWSGGQRGANYGYTF.